This T cell receptor beta chain was sequenced for a study of shared clonotypes between healthy human individuals. J gave up 2 bases and V 1 base, and 7 bases lay outside the gene matches. The CDR3 runs 16 residues. Germline CDR1 is SGHNT and CDR2 is YYREEE (reference sequence). The assay ran at deep level. Authors' processing steps: ImmunoSEQ gave junction-only sequences without quality scores, so filtering differed. The table came from immunoSEQ multiplex PCR; TCRdb's copy has only in-frame clones and leaves some out. D and trimming come from the DNA, and the V and J calls and clone size come from that table. Among roughly 1 million clones, around 82% were seen once, and the ten largest hold approximately 0.56%. The donors, all of them Caucasian adults, lived in Nashville, Tennessee. Into CD45RA+ naive and CD45RA-negative memory subsets, the CD4+ cells were split.

The chain combines TRBV5-4 with TRBJ2-3; 7 bases align to TRBD2. The source is a man younger than 30 in good health. Some clones in this sample may be carry-over from other donors' samples. Sequences were obtained from memory CD4+ T cells from PBMCs. Subset of the sample: CD45RA-negative fraction. The CDR3 coding sequence is TGTGCCAGCAGCTTGTTCGCTAGCGGTAACACAGATACGCAGTATTTT. This sequence encodes CASSLFASGNTDTQYF.